This TCR beta chain was observed in a study of blood T cell repertoires in COVID-19. As for the study in general: The analysed material was cDNA or gDNA that came from T cells, B-cell-depleted T cells, or PBMCs.

Original processing notes: Estimates of nucleated cell counts were drawn from the amplification of reference gene primers. Generated by immunoSEQ multiplex PCR, the TCRdb table keeps only in-frame clones and is missing some. That table gives V, J and clone size, and the DNA gave D and trimming. The table lists fewer than 650,000 clones, about 89% of them singletons. V was trimmed by 6 bases and J by 0 bases, leaving 15 bases between them. The CDR3 consists of 15 residues. CDR1 MNHEY and CDR2 SVGAGI come from the germline V gene. During active infection, Seattle patients enrolled and were then monitored through disease.

Sequenced material: peripheral blood. The genes are TRBV6-5 and TRBJ2-7; D is perhaps TRBD1 (6 bases). The sequence was obtained from a woman in her fifties or sixties with COVID-19, enrolled during active disease. As DNA, the CDR3 is TGTGCCAGCAGCCCAGGGACATCCCGCTCCTACGAGCAGTACTTC. Amino acids: CASSPGTSRSYEQYF.